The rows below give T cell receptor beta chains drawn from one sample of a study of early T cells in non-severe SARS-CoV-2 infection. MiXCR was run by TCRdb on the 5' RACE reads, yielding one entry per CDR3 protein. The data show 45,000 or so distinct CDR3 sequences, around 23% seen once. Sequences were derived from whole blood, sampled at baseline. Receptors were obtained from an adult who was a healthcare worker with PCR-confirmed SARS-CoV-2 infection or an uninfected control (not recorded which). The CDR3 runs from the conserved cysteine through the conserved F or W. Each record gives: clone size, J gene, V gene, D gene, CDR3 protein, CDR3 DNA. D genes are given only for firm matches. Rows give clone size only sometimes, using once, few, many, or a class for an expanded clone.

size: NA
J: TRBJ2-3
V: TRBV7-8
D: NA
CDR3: CASSLTGDTQYF
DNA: TGTGCCAGCAGCTTAACGGGAGATACGCAGTATTTT

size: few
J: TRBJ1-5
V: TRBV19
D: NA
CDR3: CASRGIQGNQPQHF
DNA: TGTGCCAGTAGAGGCATACAGGGTAATCAGCCCCAGCATTTT

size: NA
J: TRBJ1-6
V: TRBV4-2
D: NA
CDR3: CASSQEGDIYNSPLHF
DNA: TGTGCCAGCAGCCAAGAGGGGGACATTTATAATTCACCCCTCCACTTT

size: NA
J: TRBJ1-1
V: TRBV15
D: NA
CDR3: CATSRETLNTEAFF
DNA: TGTGCCACCAGCAGAGAGACATTGAACACTGAAGCTTTCTTT

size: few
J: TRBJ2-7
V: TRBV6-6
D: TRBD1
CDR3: CASIDPGQGVYEQYF
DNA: TGTGCCAGCATCGACCCGGGACAGGGGGTTTACGAGCAGTACTTC

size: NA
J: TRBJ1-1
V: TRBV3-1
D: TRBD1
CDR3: CASSQSPTGVGTEAFF
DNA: TGTGCCAGCAGCCAATCCCCGACAGGGGTGGGCACTGAAGCTTTCTTT

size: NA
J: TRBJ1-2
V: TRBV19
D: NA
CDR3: CASSIRGSYGYTF
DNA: TGTGCCAGTAGTATAAGAGGGAGCTATGGCTACACCTTC

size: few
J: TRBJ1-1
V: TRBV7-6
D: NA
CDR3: CASSLGQRTEAFF
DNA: TGTGCCAGCAGCTTAGGGCAGAGGACTGAAGCTTTCTTT

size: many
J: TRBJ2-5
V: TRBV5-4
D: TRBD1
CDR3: CASKRPGTEQETQYF
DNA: TGTGCCAGTAAACGACCTGGGACAGAACAAGAGACCCAGTACTTC

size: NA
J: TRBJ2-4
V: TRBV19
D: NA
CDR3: CASSIRLSAKNIQYF
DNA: TGTGCCAGTAGTATCAGACTCTCAGCCAAAAACATTCAGTACTTC

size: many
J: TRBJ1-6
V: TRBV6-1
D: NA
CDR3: CASSELGSGNSPLHF
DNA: TGTGCCAGCAGTGAACTTGGAAGTGGGAATTCACCCCTCCACTTT

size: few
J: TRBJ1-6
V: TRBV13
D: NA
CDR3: CASRGRRGVDSPLHF
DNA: TGTGCCAGCAGAGGCCGCAGGGGAGTAGACTCACCCCTCCACTTT

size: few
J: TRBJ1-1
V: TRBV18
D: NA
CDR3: CASSPFPATEAFF
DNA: TGTGCCAGCTCACCATTTCCAGCCACTGAAGCTTTCTTT

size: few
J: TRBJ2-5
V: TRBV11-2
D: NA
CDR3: CASSFSGAFQETQYF
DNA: TGTGCCAGCAGCTTTTCGGGGGCATTCCAAGAGACCCAGTACTTC

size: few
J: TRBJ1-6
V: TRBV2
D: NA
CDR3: CASRDGTVGNSPLHF
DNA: TGTGCCAGCAGGGATGGGACCGTCGGCAATTCACCCCTCCACTTT

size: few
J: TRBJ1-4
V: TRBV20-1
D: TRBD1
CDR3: CSATTGGLVTNEKLFF
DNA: TGCAGTGCTACGACAGGGGGGTTGGTAACTAATGAAAAACTGTTTTTT

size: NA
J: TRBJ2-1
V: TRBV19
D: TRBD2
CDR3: CASRPRGRGNEQFF
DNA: TGTGCCAGTAGACCCCGGGGGAGGGGCAATGAGCAGTTCTTC

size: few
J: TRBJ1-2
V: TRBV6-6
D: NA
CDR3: CASTRERAGNYGYTF
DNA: TGTGCCAGCACCCGGGAGAGGGCTGGAAACTATGGCTACACCTTC

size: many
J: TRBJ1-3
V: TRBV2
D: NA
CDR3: CASSEGRLSGNTIYF
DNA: TGTGCCAGCAGTGAGGGCAGACTCTCTGGAAACACCATATATTTT

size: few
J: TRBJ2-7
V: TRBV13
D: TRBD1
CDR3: CASSLPGTDYEQYF
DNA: TGTGCCAGCAGTTTGCCCGGGACAGACTACGAGCAGTACTTC

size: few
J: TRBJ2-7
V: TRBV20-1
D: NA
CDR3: CSAKGLDYEQYF
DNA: TGCAGTGCAAAGGGACTGGACTACGAGCAGTACTTC

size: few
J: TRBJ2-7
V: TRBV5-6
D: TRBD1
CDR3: CASSAGTGAAFYEQYF
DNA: TGTGCCAGCAGTGCCGGGACAGGGGCCGCTTTCTACGAGCAGTACTTC

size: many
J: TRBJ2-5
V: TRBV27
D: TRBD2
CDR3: CASSSPGEGETQYF
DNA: TGTGCCAGCAGTTCTCCGGGGGAGGGAGAGACCCAGTACTTC

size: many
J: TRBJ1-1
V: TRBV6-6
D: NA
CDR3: CASSYSIGRMNTEAFF
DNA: TGTGCCAGCAGTTACTCGATCGGTAGAATGAACACTGAAGCTTTCTTT

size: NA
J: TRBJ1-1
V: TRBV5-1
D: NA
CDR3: CASSLDVAGNTEAFF
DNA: TGCGCCAGCAGCTTGGACGTGGCGGGCAACACTGAAGCTTTCTTT

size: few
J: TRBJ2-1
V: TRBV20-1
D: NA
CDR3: CSARDRLADNEQFF
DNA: TGCAGTGCTAGAGATCGGCTAGCAGACAATGAGCAGTTCTTC

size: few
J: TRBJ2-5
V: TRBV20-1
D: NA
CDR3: CSARDQRSKRQETQYF
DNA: TGCAGTGCTAGAGATCAAAGGTCAAAACGCCAAGAGACCCAGTACTTC

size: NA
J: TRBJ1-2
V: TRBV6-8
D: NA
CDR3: CASSSQRNGYTF
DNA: TGTGCCAGCAGTTCGCAGCGGAATGGCTACACCTTC

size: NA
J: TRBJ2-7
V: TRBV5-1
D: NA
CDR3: CASSLGATVNEQYF
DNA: TGCGCCAGCAGCTTGGGTGCGACGGTCAACGAGCAGTACTTC

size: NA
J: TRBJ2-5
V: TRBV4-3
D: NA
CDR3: CASSHVGGETQYF
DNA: TGCGCCAGCAGCCACGTGGGGGGTGAGACCCAGTACTTC

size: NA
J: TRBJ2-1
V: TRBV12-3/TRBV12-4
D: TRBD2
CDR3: CASRSGLADNEQFF
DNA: TGTGCCAGCAGGTCGGGACTAGCGGACAATGAGCAGTTCTTC

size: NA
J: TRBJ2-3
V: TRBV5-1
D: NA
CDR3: CASYRQDGTDTQYF
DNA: TGCGCCAGCTATCGACAGGACGGCACAGATACGCAGTATTTT

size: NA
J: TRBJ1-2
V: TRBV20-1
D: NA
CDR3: CSARDSAYGYTF
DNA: TGCAGTGCTAGAGATTCGGCCTATGGCTACACCTTC

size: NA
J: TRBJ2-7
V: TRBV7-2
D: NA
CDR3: CASSLDSILYF
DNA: TGTGCCAGCAGCTTAGATTCCATCCTGTACTTC

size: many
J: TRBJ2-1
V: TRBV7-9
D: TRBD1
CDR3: CASSLSGTGALNEQFF
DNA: TGTGCCAGCAGCTTGTCAGGGACAGGGGCTCTCAATGAGCAGTTCTTC

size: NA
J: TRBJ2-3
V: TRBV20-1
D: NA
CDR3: CSARGGGLSTDTQYF
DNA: TGCAGTGCTAGGGGCGGGGGCCTAAGCACAGATACGCAGTATTTT

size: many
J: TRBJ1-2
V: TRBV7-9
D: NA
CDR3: CASSLPNYGYTF
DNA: TGTGCCAGCAGCTTACCTAACTATGGCTACACCTTC

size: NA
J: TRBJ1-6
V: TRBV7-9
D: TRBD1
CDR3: CATRGLQGADSPLHF
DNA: TGTGCCACCAGGGGATTACAGGGGGCTGATTCACCCCTCCACTTT